This TCR beta chain was sequenced during a study of chemoradiotherapy in HPV16-positive cancers. Study-level background: Candidate HPV-specific T-cell clones and common TCR motifs came from functional assays in a couple of HPV16-positive patients. Study results and caveats: Functional assays defining HPV-specific T cells used only a couple of HPV16-positive patients. Candidate HPV-specific clones and E7-related TCR motifs grew in tumor during treatment. For HPV16-positive patients, expanding HPV-responsive T cells associated with longer recurrence-free survival.

The method was immunoSEQ multiplex PCR; TCRdb's version includes in-frame clones alone and lacks a portion of them. The sample holds 12,000 to 15,000 clones; about two thirds are singletons and the top ten take about 19%. CDR3 size: 13 residues. Trimming removed 3 bases from V and 7 bases from J, with 13 bases in between. Germline V CDR1 and CDR2: SGDLS, YYNGEE. On this clone: What it recognizes is unknown.

This clonotype was obtained from a human donor with HPV-associated anogenital cancer. The sample was gathered from a patient who underwent chemoradiotherapy. The genes are TRBV9 and TRBJ1-1; TRBD1 is a possible D gene (6 bases). The CDR3 loop reads CASSGPGDYEAFF. The CDR3 nucleotides are TGTGCCAGCAGCGGTCCAGGGGATTATGAAGCTTTCTTT.